These 8 T cell receptor beta chains share one sample of origin, sequenced in a study of neoadjuvant nivolumab and ipilimumab in lung cancer. Sequenced by immunoSEQ multiplex PCR; TCRdb stores in-frame clones only, minus some. The sample lists some 37,000 clones, roughly 89% occurring once. The specimen was peripheral blood, collected before neoadjuvant nivolumab, alone or with ipilimumab. Receptors were obtained from an adult with non-small cell lung cancer.

This chain links TRBV9 with TRBJ2-3; 8 bases are a match to TRBD2. The CDR3 has 16 residues. The V and J ends lost 1 base and 4 bases, in that order; junction bases with no gene match: 8. The germline V gene encodes CDR1 SGDLS and CDR2 YYNGEE. DNA for the CDR3: TGTGCCAGCAGCGTATACAGCGGGAGTGCCGCAGATACGCAGTATTTT. It encodes CASSVYSGSAADTQYF.

Here the CDR3 reads CASSWTVGRNTEAFF. CDR3 DNA sequence: TGTGCCAGCAGCTGGACGGTGGGGAGGAACACTGAAGCTTTCTTT. The chain combines TRBV7-2 with TRBJ1-1; D is uncertain. CDR3 length: 15 residues. Germline CDR1 SGHTA, CDR2 FQGNSA. Deletions cut 4 bases from V and 1 base from J, with 13 bases between.

The V gene is TRBV19, the J gene TRBJ1-5, with 11 bases fitting TRBD1. This CDR3 region has 15 residues. V shed 5 bases, J shed 6 bases, and the junction held 6 bases outside the gene matches. CDR1 and CDR2 from the germline V gene are LNHDA and SQIVND (reference sequence). The CDR3 DNA reads TGTGCCAGTAGTGGAGGACAGGGGGCCAGTCAGCCCCAGCATTTT. Translation gives CASSGGQGASQPQHF.

The chain joins TRBV7-9 to TRBJ2-1, with D perhaps TRBD1 or TRBD2 (5 bases each). The CDR3 is 11 amino acids. The germline V and J ends were trimmed by 5 bases and 8 bases, with 7 bases remaining between them. CDR1 is SEHNR, CDR2 FQNEAQ, per germline (reference sequence). This CDR3 reads CASSRGYEQFF. The CDR3 DNA reads as TGTGCCAGCAGCCGGGGCTATGAGCAGTTCTTC.

The rearrangement uses TRBV6-5 and TRBJ2-2; D remains unclear. CDR1 and CDR2 from the germline V gene are MNHEY and SVGAGI. The CDR3 covers 14 residues. V lost 2 bases, J lost 3 bases, and 7 bases lay in between. CDR3 amino acids: CASSYQVDTGELFF. The CDR3 nucleotides are TGTGCCAGCAGTTACCAAGTGGACACCGGGGAGCTGTTTTTT.

The chain uses TRBV11-3 and TRBJ2-5; D not resolved. Trimming left V 1 base short and J 5 bases short, with 8 bases between. Germline V gene lookup returns CDR1 SGHNT and CDR2 YENEEA. There are 13 residues in the CDR3. The CDR3 DNA is TGTGCCAGCAGCTTAGCGTCATGGGAGACCCAGTACTTC. Translating gives CASSLASWETQYF.

The chain employs TRBV4-2 and TRBJ1-5; TRBD1 is a possible D gene (6 bases). The CDR3 extends over 14 amino acids. The germline V and J ends were trimmed by 4 bases and 3 bases, with 10 bases remaining between them. Germline CDR1 LGHNA, CDR2 YNFKEQ. CDR3 amino acids: CASSPGQDNQPQHF. The CDR3 region has the DNA TGTGCCAGCAGCCCGGGACAAGACAATCAGCCCCAGCATTTT.

The V gene is TRBV9, the J gene TRBJ2-5; D is perhaps TRBD2 (6 bases). V was pared by 4 bases and J by 5 bases, with 15 bases between. From germline, CDR1 is SGDLS and CDR2 YYNGEE. There are 14 residues in the CDR3. For the CDR3, the DNA is TGTGCCAGCAGCCTACGGGACTCAGGGGAGACCCAGTACTTC. It translates to CASSLRDSGETQYF. The full variable domain, in which reference TRBV9 and TRBJ2-5 provide the parts outside the CDR3, is DSGVTQTPKHLITATGQRVTLRCSPRSGDLSVYWYQQSLDQGLQFLIQYYNGEERAKGNILERFSAQQFPDLHSELNLSSLELGDSALYFCASSLRDSGETQYFGPGTRLLVL.